Below, 19 T cell receptor beta chains from the same sample are listed, as sequenced in a study of T-cell memory formation after mild COVID-19. TCRdb used MiXCR to reprocess the 5' RACE reads, holding one entry per CDR3 protein. The sample holds approximately 560,000 distinct CDR3 sequences, around a sixth seen once. Source material: PBMCs or a T cell subset sorted from them (not recorded which). The receptors were gathered from an adult woman who had mild COVID-19 (a few samples of this study predate the infection). Cell type and time point are not known.

V gene TRBV6-5 combines with J gene TRBJ2-7; D perhaps matches TRBD1 (8 bases). The CDR3 has 14 residues. Germline V gene lookup returns CDR1 MNHEY and CDR2 SVGAGI. V gave up 5 bases and J gave up 5 bases, with 16 bases separating them. DNA for the CDR3: TGTGCCAGCAGTATAGGACAGGGAGGGAACGAGCAGTACTTC. This codes for CASSIGQGGNEQYF.

This sequence joins TRBV9 and TRBJ2-5; 11 bases agree with TRBD1. There are 14 residues in the CDR3. Losses at the gene ends were 3 bases for V and 7 bases for J; bases not matched to a gene: 5. Germline-derived CDR1 and CDR2 are SGDLS and YYNGEE. The CDR3 here is CASSAAGTGGTQYF. In DNA form, the CDR3 reads TGTGCCAGCAGCGCTGCCGGGACAGGGGGGACCCAGTACTTC.

This chain uses TRBV21-1 with TRBJ2-3; whether TRBD2, the table's D call, matches the DNA was not checked. TRBV21-1 is listed as a pseudogene. The CDR3 extends over 19 amino acids. The CDR3 region is CASSKRFIGGTHSTDTQYF. CDR3 nucleotides: TGTGCCAGCAGCAAAAGGTTTATAGGCGGGACTCATAGCACAGATACGCAGTATTTT.

This clonotype was recorded a few times. The V call is TRBV29-1, the J call TRBJ1-5; 7 bases are shared with TRBD1. V shed 6 bases and J 4 bases; nucleotides not matched to a gene: 9. The CDR3 loop spans 14 amino acids. Germline lookup yields CDR1 SQVTM and CDR2 ANQGSEA. The CDR3 bases are TGCAGCGTACACTCCGGGACAGAGAATCAGCCCCAGCATTTT. It codes for CSVHSGTENQPQHF. Full variable domain (outside the CDR3, taken from reference TRBV29-1 and TRBJ1-5): SAVISQKPSRDICQRGTSLTIQCQVDSQVTMMFWYRQQPGQSLTLIATANQGSEATYESGFVIDKFPISRPNLTFSTLTVSNMSPEDSSIYLCSVHSGTENQPQHFGDGTRLSIL.

The V call is TRBV29-1, the J call TRBJ1-1; TRBD1 matches 7 bases. The CDR3 loop spans 14 amino acids. V was clipped by 5 bases and J by 5 bases; unmatched bases: 11. Germline CDR1 and CDR2: SQVTM and ANQGSEA. The CDR3 region has the DNA TGCAGCGTTTCTAAGGGGGCGCGGAGTACTGAAGCTTTCTTT. Translating gives CSVSKGARSTEAFF. Full variable domain (remainder filled in from reference TRBV29-1 and TRBJ1-1): SAVISQKPSRDICQRGTSLTIQCQVDSQVTMMFWYRQQPGQSLTLIATANQGSEATYESGFVIDKFPISRPNLTFSTLTVSNMSPEDSSIYLCSVSKGARSTEAFFGQGTRLTVV.

This clonotype turned up a few times. The rearrangement joins TRBV2 to TRBJ1-5, with 8 bases lining up with TRBD1. V was pared by 7 bases and J by 2 bases, with 1 base of the junction left unmatched. CDR1 is SNHLY, CDR2 FYNNEI, per germline. The CDR3 covers 13 residues. Written as DNA, the CDR3 is TGTGCCAGCATGGGACAGGGCAATCAGCCCCAGCATTTT. It encodes CASMGQGNQPQHF. Full variable domain (outside the CDR3, taken from reference TRBV2 and TRBJ1-5): EPEVTQTPSHQVTQMGQEVILRCVPISNHLYFYWYRQILGQKVEFLVSFYNNEISEKSEIFDDQFSVERPDGSNFTLKIRSTKLEDSAMYFCASMGQGNQPQHFGDGTRLSIL.

The table lists this clonotype with a count of one. V is TRBV5-1 and J is TRBJ2-1, with a weak D call TRBD1 (6 bases). From germline, CDR1 is SGHRS and CDR2 YFSETQ. Deletions cut 3 bases from V and 9 bases from J, with 13 bases between. The CDR3 totals 13 residues. CDR3 sequence reads: CASSSPKQGEQFF. The CDR3 coding sequence is TGCGCCAGCAGCTCGCCCAAACAGGGTGAGCAGTTCTTC.

The table lists this clonotype with many counts. The rearrangement uses TRBV12-3 or TRBV12-4 and TRBJ1-6; tentative D call: TRBD1 (5 bases). Deletions cut 6 bases from V and 5 bases from J, with 14 bases between. CDR3 length: 15 residues. The CDR3 is CASSSGGNNNSPLHF. The CDR3 coding sequence is TGTGCCAGCAGCTCCGGGGGGAACAATAATTCACCCCTCCACTTT.

This clonotype has a handful of counts. The chain uses TRBV7-9 and TRBJ2-7, with 7 positions matching TRBD2. CDR3 size: 16 residues. Germline V gives CDR1 SEHNR, CDR2 FQNEAQ (reference sequence). V dropped 1 base and J dropped 0; count of bases not matched to a gene: 6. This CDR3 reads CASSLGDGGSSYEQYF. The CDR3 DNA reads as TGTGCCAGCAGCTTAGGGGACGGGGGGAGCTCCTACGAGCAGTACTTC. Filled out from reference TRBV7-9 and TRBJ2-7, the complete variable domain reads DTGVSQNPRHKITKRGQNVTFRCDPISEHNRLYWYRQTLGQGPEFLTYFQNEAQLEKSRLLSDRFSAERPKGSFSTLEIQRTEQGDSAMYLCASSLGDGGSSYEQYFGPGTRLTVT.

This rearrangement joins TRBV11-2 to TRBJ1-5; D not resolved. The CDR3 sequence is 13 residues long. V shed 1 base and J shed 6 bases, with 7 bases lying between them. The germline V gene has CDR1 SGHAT and CDR2 FQNNGV. CDR3 loop: CASSLGLGQPQHF. The CDR3, as DNA: TGTGCCAGCAGCTTAGGTTTGGGTCAGCCCCAGCATTTT.

This clonotype has only a few counts. The chain is built from TRBV24-1 and TRBJ2-7; 8 nucleotides align to TRBD1. Germline lookup yields CDR1 KGHDR and CDR2 SFDVKD. V lost 5 bases to trimming and J lost 0 bases; unmatched junction nucleotides: 14. The CDR3 loop spans 18 amino acids. CDR3 bases: TGTGCCACCAGTGCCAGTCCCGGGACAGGTTTCAGCTCCTACGAGCAGTACTTC. It translates to CATSASPGTGFSSYEQYF.

This clonotype was counted between two and nine times. V gene TRBV29-1 combines with J gene TRBJ2-5; D is perhaps TRBD1 or TRBD2 (6 bases each). The CDR3 is 11 residues long. CDR1 and CDR2 from the germline V gene are SQVTM and ANQGSEA. With 8 bases removed from V and 5 bases from J, the gap between germline ends came to 12 bases. CDR3 nucleotide sequence: TGCAGCCCTTGGAGGGGGGAGACCCAGTACTTC. Amino acid sequence: CSPWRGETQYF.

The chain combines TRBV19 with TRBJ2-1, with D perhaps matching TRBD1 or TRBD2 (5 bases each). The germline CDR1 and CDR2 sequences are LNHDA and SQIVND (reference sequence). Deletions cut 8 bases from V and 7 bases from J, with 24 bases between. The length of the CDR3 is 16 residues. CDR3 nucleotide sequence: TGTGCCAGTTCCGGGACGCAAAGGTTCCGAGGGAATGAGCAGTTCTTC. Protein: CASSGTQRFRGNEQFF.

This clonotype was observed a few times. The chain couples TRBV6-5 to TRBJ2-6, with 13 positions matching TRBD2. The V gene end was trimmed by 1 base and the J gene end by 2 bases; junction bases not matched to a gene: 8. From germline, CDR1 is MNHEY and CDR2 SVGAGI. The CDR3 runs 20 residues. CDR3 loop: CASSYWTSGRASAGANVLTF. CDR3 DNA: TGTGCCAGCAGTTACTGGACTAGCGGGAGAGCTTCCGCTGGGGCCAACGTCCTGACTTTC.

This clonotype was counted a few times. The chain links TRBV6-4 to TRBJ2-1; D is unclear. V lost 3 bases and J lost 0, with 12 bases in between. CDR3 length: 16 amino acids. From germline, CDR1 is MRHNA and CDR2 SNTAGT. The CDR3 sequence: CASSEEPKTSYNEQFF. CDR3 DNA: TGTGCCAGCAGTGAAGAACCCAAGACCTCCTACAATGAGCAGTTCTTC.

The CDR3 spells CASSQEGGSASYEQYF. CDR3 bases: TGTGCCAGCAGCCAAGAAGGGGGTAGCGCCTCCTACGAGCAGTACTTC. The chain uses TRBV4-2 and TRBJ2-7, with TRBD1 as a possible D gene (6 bases). V was trimmed by 0 bases and J by 0 bases, leaving 12 bases between them. Germline-derived CDR1 and CDR2 are LGHNA and YNFKEQ. The CDR3 consists of 16 residues.

This clonotype has a count of ten or more. The rearrangement uses TRBV7-3 and TRBJ2-3, with TRBD2 matching 10 bases. The CDR3 has 13 amino acids. Germline CDR1 reads SGHTA; CDR2 reads FQGTGA. The J segment lost 3 bases and the V segment lost 7 bases, leaving 1 base of the junction unmatched. CDR3 DNA: TGTGCCAGCACTAGCGGGAGTACAGATACGCAGTATTTT. Amino acid sequence: CASTSGSTDTQYF.

The chain has TRBV18 and TRBJ2-3; D is unresolved. With 4 bases removed from V and 6 bases from J, the gap between germline ends came to 11 bases. The CDR3 covers 13 residues. Germline-derived CDR1 and CDR2 are KGHSH and LQKENI. The CDR3 sequence: CASSLRSLDTQYF. The CDR3 DNA reads as TGTGCCAGCTCACTTCGGTCCCTGGATACGCAGTATTTT.

V is TRBV5-1 and J is TRBJ1-1, with D perhaps TRBD1 (5 bases). CDR3 size: 14 residues. Germline V gene data show CDR1 as SGHRS and CDR2 as YFSETQ. With 0 bases removed from V and 4 bases from J, the gap between germline ends came to 10 bases. The CDR3 DNA follows: TGCGCCAGCAGCTTGGATCCAGGGCTCACTGAAGCTTTCTTT. Translation gives CASSLDPGLTEAFF.